A selection of T cell receptor beta chains follows, all from one sample in a study of vaccination and CD4 T cells after COVID-19. For these receptors, no antigen is known. TCRdb re-analysed the PCR reads in MiXCR, keeping a single row per CDR3 protein. The sample consists of roughly 10,000 distinct CDR3 sequences, under 55% of them appearing once. The source material was CD4+ T cells from blood, cultured in vitro. The receptors derive from a human donor who had recovered from COVID-19. Each CDR3 is given with its conserved first and last residue. D genes are given only for firm matches. Only part of the rows carry a size: once, few, many, or a class if the clone is expanded.

j_call v_call clone_size d_call cdr3_aa cdr3_nt
TRBJ1-1 TRBV20-1 - - CSASPGRWTEAFF TGCAGTGCTAGCCCGGGCAGGTGGACTGAAGCTTTCTTT
TRBJ2-4 TRBV21-1 - - CASSKAGDRGRPKNIQYF TGTGCCAGCAGCAAAGCCGGGGACAGGGGGCGCCCCAAAAACATTCAGTACTTC
TRBJ1-2 TRBV25-1 - - CASSDPGLGGDYGYTF TGTGCCAGCAGTGACCCGGGACTGGGAGGAGACTATGGCTACACCTTC
TRBJ1-3 TRBV10-3 few - CAISDPAGFPGNTIYF TGTGCCATCAGTGATCCGGCAGGTTTCCCTGGAAACACCATATATTTT
TRBJ1-5 TRBV23-1 - - CASSSIFEPQHF TGCGCCAGCAGTTCGATTTTTGAGCCCCAGCATTTT
TRBJ2-7 TRBV21-1 - - CASSKVDPVGYEQYF TGTGCCAGCAGCAAAGTCGACCCCGTAGGCTACGAGCAGTACTTC
TRBJ2-3 TRBV12-3/TRBV12-4 - TRBD1 CASSFRQGLSQHTQYF TGTGCCAGCAGTTTCAGACAGGGGCTATCTCAACATACGCAGTATTTT
TRBJ2-3 TRBV20-1 few - CSAVLAFGPDTQYF TGCAGTGCTGTGCTAGCTTTTGGCCCAGATACGCAGTATTTT
TRBJ2-4 TRBV20-1 few - CSAPDLLGAKNIQYF TGCAGTGCCCCGGACCTCCTAGGAGCCAAAAACATTCAGTACTTC
TRBJ2-3 TRBV28 - TRBD1 CASRDRDRGSDTQYF TGTGCCAGCAGGGACCGGGACAGGGGATCAGATACGCAGTATTTT
TRBJ2-3 TRBV19 - - CASSIQGGPAYF TGTGCCAGTAGTATACAGGGCGGGCCTGCGTATTTT
TRBJ1-1 TRBV7-9 - - CASSPIRGRLNTEAFF TGTGCCAGCAGCCCCATCAGGGGTAGGTTGAACACTGAAGCTTTCTTT
TRBJ1-4 TRBV5-4 - - CASSLGSGGKDEKLFF TGTGCCAGCAGCTTAGGTTCTGGGGGGAAGGATGAAAAACTGTTTTTT
TRBJ2-2 TRBV19 - TRBD1 CASSWAGTASIRELFF TGTGCCAGTAGCTGGGCCGGGACAGCCTCAATCCGGGAGCTGTTTTTT
TRBJ2-5 TRBV15 - - CATSRDLGGWGRSQETQYF TGTGCCACCAGCAGAGATTTGGGTGGGTGGGGGAGATCTCAAGAGACCCAGTACTTC
TRBJ1-2 TRBV6-1 few - CASNIEMGSGNGYTF TGTGCCAGCAATATAGAGATGGGGTCGGGGAACGGCTACACCTTC
TRBJ1-2 TRBV12-3/TRBV12-4 few - CASSYRELGLYGYTF TGTGCCAGCAGTTATAGGGAATTGGGGCTATATGGCTACACCTTC
TRBJ1-6 TRBV4-1 - - CASSQPAGPATALHF TGCGCCAGCAGCCAACCGGCCGGCCCGGCTACGGCCCTCCACTTT
TRBJ1-6 TRBV15 - - CATSRALWGANNSPLHF TGTGCCACCAGCAGAGCCCTTTGGGGAGCTAACAATTCACCCCTCCACTTT
TRBJ2-3 TRBV4-2 - TRBD2 CASSQVGLGSGVADTQYF TGTGCCAGCAGCCAAGTTGGGTTGGGGAGCGGGGTCGCAGATACGCAGTATTTT
TRBJ2-2 TRBV4-1 - TRBD1 CASSQATGQGITGELFF TGCGCCAGCAGCCAAGCGACTGGACAGGGTATAACCGGGGAGCTGTTTTTT
TRBJ1-2 TRBV7-2 - - CASSLFNYGYTF TGTGCCAGCAGCTTATTTAACTATGGCTACACCTTC
TRBJ1-2 TRBV20-1 - TRBD1 CSANPEGGRGLRGYTF TGCAGTGCGAACCCCGAGGGGGGCAGGGGGCTTCGTGGCTACACCTTC